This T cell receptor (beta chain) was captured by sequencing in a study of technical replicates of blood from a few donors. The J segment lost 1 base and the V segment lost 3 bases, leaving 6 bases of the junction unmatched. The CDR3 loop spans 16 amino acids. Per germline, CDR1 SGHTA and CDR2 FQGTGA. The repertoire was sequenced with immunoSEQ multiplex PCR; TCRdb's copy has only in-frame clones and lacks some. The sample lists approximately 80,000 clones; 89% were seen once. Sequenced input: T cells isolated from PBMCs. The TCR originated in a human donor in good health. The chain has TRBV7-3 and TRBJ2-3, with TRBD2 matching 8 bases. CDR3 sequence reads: CASSFGISGGTDTQYF. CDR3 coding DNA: TGTGCCAGCAGCTTCGGAATTAGCGGGGGCACAGATACGCAGTATTTT.